This TCR beta chain was identified in a study of blood T cell repertoires in COVID-19. The overall study: The analysed material was cDNA or gDNA that came from T cells, B-cell-depleted T cells, or PBMCs.

This clone was counted a few times. The protocol was immunoSEQ multiplex PCR, while the TCRdb copy is restricted to in-frame clones and leaves out a portion. The sample contains roughly 41,000 clones, roughly 88% of which appear only once. The CDR3 is made up of 17 amino acids. J was trimmed by 0 bases and V by 0 bases; bases with no gene match: 1. The V gene's germline CDR1 is LNHDA and CDR2 SQIVND (reference sequence). Input material: peripheral blood. The origin of this receptor is a man between 60 and 75 years old with active COVID-19. The V call is TRBV19, the J call TRBJ2-1, with 11 positions matching TRBD2. This chain's CDR3 is CASSIEGLADSYNEQFF. The CDR3 DNA is TGTGCCAGTAGTATAGAGGGACTAGCGGACTCCTACAATGAGCAGTTCTTC. Looking up the rest from reference TRBV19 and TRBJ2-1 gives the full variable domain: DGGITQSPKYLFRKEGQNVTLSCEQNLNHDAMYWYRQDPGQGLRLIYYSQIVNDFQKGDIAEGYSVSREKKESFPLTVTSAQKNPTAFYLCASSIEGLADSYNEQFFGPGTRLTVL.